A selection of T cell receptor beta chains follows, all from one sample in a study of PD-L1 blockade in urothelial cancer. Clones were sequenced by immunoSEQ multiplex PCR, and TCRdb holds only the in-frame ones, with some missing. Of 50,000 or so clones listed, roughly 80% were seen once; the top ten hold 1% to 1.5%. This sample comprised PBMCs, obtained around atezolizumab (anti-PD-L1) treatment. Source of these receptors: a man in his fifties with urothelial cancer. CDR3s include the opening cysteine and the closing phenylalanine or tryptophan.

v_gene: TRBV9
CDR3aa: CASTRDTANTGELFF

v_gene: TRBV4-1
CDR3aa: CASSPGTSSYEQYF

v_gene: TRBV5-1
CDR3aa: CASSLAQVQETQYF

v_gene: TRBV18
CDR3aa: CASSPVMGGGGEKLFF

v_gene: TRBV27
CDR3aa: CASSLGGQVGSPLHF

v_gene: TRBV5-6
CDR3aa: CASAGRYPGQGYYEQYF

v_gene: TRBV30
CDR3aa: CAQRQGYNSPLHF

v_gene: TRBV10-3
CDR3aa: CATGTGDEAFF

v_gene: TRBV6-5
CDR3aa: CASKKKAYSYNEQFF

v_gene: TRBV7-6
CDR3aa: CASSLTRRGLAGVPYEQYF

v_gene: TRBV7-6
CDR3aa: CASSPGRGTNYGYTF

v_gene: TRBV9
CDR3aa: CASSVRQVADNEQFF

v_gene: TRBV27
CDR3aa: CASRSGLTDTQYF

v_gene: TRBV27
CDR3aa: CASSTTGITLYEQYF

v_gene: TRBV15
CDR3aa: CATKRGGGFAETQYF

v_gene: TRBV5-1
CDR3aa: CASSTLLRGPNTEAFF

v_gene: TRBV5-1
CDR3aa: CASSLGSNTEAFF

v_gene: TRBV5-6
CDR3aa: CASSPWTGVINQPQHF

v_gene: TRBV7-6
CDR3aa: CASSPSLNTEAFF

v_gene: TRBV7-2
CDR3aa: CASREGIATQYF

v_gene: TRBV28
CDR3aa: CASSLGWGVGGYTF

v_gene: TRBV9
CDR3aa: CASSKTSGSTYEQYF